One sample yielded the 5 T cell receptor beta chains listed below, sequenced in a study of read filtering for tumor transcriptome and immune sequencing. Molecular barcoded adaptors covering alpha/delta and beta/gamma chains were used on about 0.4 ug RNA. One entry per CDR3 protein, called by TCRdb with MiXCR from the reads. The sample records under 150,000 distinct CDR3 sequences, roughly 13% being singletons. Sequences were obtained from a population of CD138-negative cells sorted from bone marrow. The receptors come from a donor over 35 with multiple myeloma.

This clonotype was counted many times. The J gene is TRBJ1-3, the V gene TRBV7-9; 7 nucleotides match TRBD1. Trimming removed 4 bases from V and 0 bases from J; junction bases left unmatched: 6. From germline, CDR1 is SEHNR and CDR2 FQNEAQ (reference sequence). CDR3 length: 16 residues. The CDR3 nucleotides are TGTGCCAGCAGCTCGGACAGGCTAAGCTCTGGAAACACCATATATTTT. It codes for CASSSDRLSSGNTIYF. Filled out from reference TRBV7-9 and TRBJ1-3, the complete variable domain reads DTGVSQNPRHKITKRGQNVTFRCDPISEHNRLYWYRQTLGQGPEFLTYFQNEAQLEKSRLLSDRFSAERPKGSFSTLEIQRTEQGDSAMYLCASSSDRLSSGNTIYFGEGSWLTVV.

Concerning this clonotype: At one end the junction does not follow the germline gene, possibly because of a read error. This chain links TRBV5-1 with TRBJ2-7; TRBD2 is a possible D gene (6 bases). The germline gives CDR1 SGHRS, CDR2 YFSETQ. The CDR3 has 16 amino acids. CDR3 loop: CASSYTSADYNYGQYF. The CDR3 nucleotides are TGCGCCAGCAGCTATACATCCGCGGACTATAACTACGGGCAGTACTTC. The entire variable domain, with the rest obtained from reference TRBV5-1 and TRBJ2-7, is as follows: KAGVTQTPRYLIKTRGQQVTLSCSPISGHRSVSWYQQTPGQGLQFLFEYFSETQRNKGNFPGRFSGRQFSNSRSEMNVSTLELGDSALYLCASSYTSADYNYGQYFGPGTRLTVT.

This clonotype was seen repeatedly, ten times or more. The chain carries TRBV20-1 and TRBJ2-1; maybe TRBD1 (5 bases). The CDR3 contains 11 residues. Germline V lookup: CDR1 DFQATT, CDR2 SNEGSKA (reference sequence). V lost 6 bases, J lost 6 bases, and 9 bases lay in between. The CDR3 here is CSAMDTNEQFF. The CDR3 nucleotides read TGCAGTGCCATGGACACCAATGAGCAGTTCTTC.

This clonotype was observed many times. The V and J genes are TRBV2 and TRBJ1-1; D call uncertain. V lost 4 bases to trimming and J lost 1 base, with 7 bases between them. Germline values: CDR1 SNHLY, CDR2 FYNNEI. This CDR3 spans 13 amino acids. CDR3: CASSGRSNTEAFF. The CDR3, as DNA: TGTGCCAGCAGTGGACGATCGAACACTGAAGCTTTCTTT.

In this sample, this clonotype turned up many times. The chain couples TRBV12-3 or TRBV12-4 to TRBJ2-2; 9 bases map to TRBD2. The V segment lost 6 bases and the J segment 4 bases; nucleotides outside the gene matches: 6. There are 15 residues in the CDR3. CDR3 nucleotide sequence: TGTGCCAGCAGCCAGCGGGAGGCGGTCACCGGGGAGCTGTTTTTT. Its protein is CASSQREAVTGELFF.